These 3 T cell receptor beta chains were sequenced from one sample in a study of blood T cell repertoires in COVID-19. Profiled with immunoSEQ multiplex PCR; TCRdb holds only in-frame clones, not every one. Counted here are about 110,000 clones, around 83% occurring once; the ten biggest clones make up 4% to 5%. The specimen was peripheral blood. Every receptor here comes from a woman aged 70-85 years with acute or convalescent COVID-19.

The chain has TRBV5-1 and TRBJ1-1, with D tentatively TRBD1 (6 bases). V lost 4 bases and J 1 base, leaving 14 bases between the germline ends. Germline V gene lookup returns CDR1 SGHRS and CDR2 YFSETQ. The CDR3 length is 15 residues. CDR3 amino acids: CASSLAGEGNTEAFF. The DNA for the CDR3 is TGCGCCAGCAGCCTGGCAGGGGAAGGGAACACTGAAGCTTTCTTT.

The rearrangement links TRBV28 to TRBJ1-6; 7 bases align to TRBD1. Germline values: CDR1 MDHEN, CDR2 SYDVKM. V lost 6 bases, J lost 7 bases, and 12 bases stayed unmatched. The CDR3 has 16 amino acids. The CDR3 nucleotides read TGTGCCAGCAGCCAGAAAAGGACAGGCAAGAATTCACCCCTCCACTTT. Protein: CASSQKRTGKNSPLHF. The full variable domain, with the rest looked up from reference TRBV28 and TRBJ1-6, is DVKVTQSSRYLVKRTGEKVFLECVQDMDHENMFWYRQDPGLGLRLIYFSYDVKMKEKGDIPEGYSVSREKKERFSLILESASTNQTSMYLCASSQKRTGKNSPLHFGNGTRLTVT.

The rearrangement joins TRBV7-3 to TRBJ1-2; TRBD1 might be the D (5 bases). The germline V gene encodes CDR1 SGHTA and CDR2 FQGTGA. The CDR3 totals 14 residues. The ends were cut back, 2 bases at V and 2 bases at J, with 9 bases in the middle. CDR3 loop: CASSLFPGNYGYTF. The CDR3 DNA reads as TGTGCCAGCAGCTTATTTCCAGGGAACTATGGCTACACCTTC.